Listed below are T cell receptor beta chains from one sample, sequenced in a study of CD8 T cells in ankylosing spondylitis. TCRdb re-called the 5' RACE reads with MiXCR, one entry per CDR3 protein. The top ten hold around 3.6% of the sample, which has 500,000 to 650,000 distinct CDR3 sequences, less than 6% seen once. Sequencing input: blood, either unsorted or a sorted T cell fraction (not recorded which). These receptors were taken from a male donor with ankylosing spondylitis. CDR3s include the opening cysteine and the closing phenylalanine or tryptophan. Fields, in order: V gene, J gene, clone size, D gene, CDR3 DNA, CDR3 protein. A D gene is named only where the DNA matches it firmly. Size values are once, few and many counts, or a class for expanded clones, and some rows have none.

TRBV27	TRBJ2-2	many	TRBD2	TGTGCCAGCAGTTTGATCACTAGCGGCCCCGGGGAGCTGTTTTTT	CASSLITSGPGELFF
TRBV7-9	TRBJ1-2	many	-	TGTGCCAGCCGAAGGGGAGGGAGAGAAGTACGCTATGGCTACACCTTC	CASRRGGREVRYGYTF
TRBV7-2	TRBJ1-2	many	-	TGTGCCAGCAGCTTAGAACTGGGAACTAACTATGGCTACACCTTC	CASSLELGTNYGYTF
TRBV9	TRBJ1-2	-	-	TGTGCCAGCCACCGCCCTGGAGGGCAAGACTATCGCTACACCTTC	CASHRPGGQDYRYTF
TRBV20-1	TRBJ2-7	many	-	TGCAGTGCCAAGGGACACAACTACGAGCAGTACTTC	CSAKGHNYEQYF
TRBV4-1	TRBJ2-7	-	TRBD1	TGCGCCAGCAGCCGATCGACAGGGGCTTACGAGCAGTACTTC	CASSRSTGAYEQYF
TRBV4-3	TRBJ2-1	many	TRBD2	TGCGCCAGCAGCCAAGAACCGGGAGGTGGGAATGAGCAGTTCTTC	CASSQEPGGGNEQFF
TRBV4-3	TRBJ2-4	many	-	TGCGCCAGCAGCCGGCGGGATATGAACATTCAGTACTTC	CASSRRDMNIQYF
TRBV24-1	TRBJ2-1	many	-	TGTGCCACCAGTGCCACGGGGACTGGAACCTACAATGAGCAGTTCTTC	CATSATGTGTYNEQFF
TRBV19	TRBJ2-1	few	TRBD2	TGTGCCACGAGGACTAGCGGGAGGGCCGGTGAGCAGTTCTTC	CATRTSGRAGEQFF
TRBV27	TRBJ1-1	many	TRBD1	TGTGCCAGCAGGGACAGGGGGGAGAAGACTGAAGCTTTCTTT	CASRDRGEKTEAFF
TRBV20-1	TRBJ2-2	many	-	TGCAGTGCTAGCGACAGTCTGAACACCGGGGAGCTGTTTTTT	CSASDSLNTGELFF
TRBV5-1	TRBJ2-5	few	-	TGCGCCAGCAGCGGGTTGGGCCATAACCAAGAGACCCAGTACTTC	CASSGLGHNQETQYF
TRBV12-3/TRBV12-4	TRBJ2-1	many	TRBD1	TGTGCCAGCAGTTTGGGGGACAGCAGAAATGAGCAGTTCTTC	CASSLGDSRNEQFF
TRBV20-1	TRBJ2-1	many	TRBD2	TGCAGTGCCCCTAGGGGCGGGGGGTCCTACAATGAGCAGTTCTTC	CSAPRGGGSYNEQFF
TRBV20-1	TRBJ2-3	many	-	TGCAGTGCCAGGCGCGTAGACTATCGGACAGATACGCAGTATTTT	CSARRVDYRTDTQYF
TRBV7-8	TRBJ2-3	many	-	TGTGCCAGCAGCTTAGAGGGGCGGGGTTGGTTAGATACGCAGTATTTT	CASSLEGRGWLDTQYF
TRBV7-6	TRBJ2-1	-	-	TGTGCCAGCAGCTTAGTCCTCGGCGATGAGCAGTTCTTC	CASSLVLGDEQFF
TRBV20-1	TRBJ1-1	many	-	TGCAGTGCTAGGTCAGACGCCGACACTGAAGCTTTCTTT	CSARSDADTEAFF
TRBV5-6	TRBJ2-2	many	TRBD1	TGTGCCAGCAGCCCTGCTGGGACAGCGAACACCGGGGAGCTGTTTTTT	CASSPAGTANTGELFF
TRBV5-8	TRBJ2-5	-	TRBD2	TGTGCCGGAGACAGGGGCAGGGTAGCGGGAGGAGAGACCCAGTACTTC	CAGDRGRVAGGETQYF
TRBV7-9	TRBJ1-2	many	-	TGTGCCAGCAGCTTAGCATGGGCCAGGCCAGCTAACTATGGCTACACCTTC	CASSLAWARPANYGYTF